This T cell receptor (beta chain) was profiled in a study of blood T cell repertoires in COVID-19. Study-level information: Both acute and convalescent COVID-19 samples were obtained from the United States, Italy and Spain. T cells, B-cell-depleted T cells, or PBMCs supplied cDNA or gDNA.

As originally analysed: Scientists estimated how many nucleated cells there were by amplifying reference gene primers. Assay: immunoSEQ multiplex PCR; the TCRdb copy retains only in-frame clones and omits some. V and J calls and clone size come straight from that table; D and trimming were deduced from the DNA. The sample lists 200,000 to 250,000 clones, around 85% occurring once. Looked up from germline, CDR1 is SGHRS and CDR2 is YFSETQ. The junction had 8 bases not matched to a gene; V was cut back by 3 bases and J by 6 bases. This CDR3 contains 15 residues. The clonotype originates from a man aged 55-75 years with acute or convalescent COVID-19. V is TRBV5-1 and J is TRBJ1-4; 7 nucleotides match TRBD1. The material sequenced was peripheral blood. CDR3 loop: CASSSDGTADEKLFF. The DNA of the CDR3 is TGCGCCAGCAGCTCCGACGGGACAGCTGATGAAAAACTGTTTTTT.